Below are 23 T cell receptor beta chains sequenced from a single sample in a study of blood T cell repertoires in COVID-19. This table comes from immunoSEQ multiplex PCR, and its TCRdb copy is limited to in-frame clones, with some not included. The table lists about 180,000 clones, 70% to 90% of them singletons. Sample: peripheral blood. The receptors shown here come from a person aged 70 to 80 with COVID-19, enrolled during active disease.

The gene calls are TRBV7-9 and TRBJ2-2; TRBD2 agrees at 8 bases. Germline V gene data show CDR1 as SEHNR and CDR2 as FQNEAQ (reference sequence). Trimming took 4 bases from V and 3 from J; bases not matched to a gene: 7. This CDR3 comprises 16 residues. In DNA, the CDR3 is TGTGCCAGCAGCTCCGACCGGGGGGGACACACCGGGGAGCTGTTTTTT. Its translation: CASSSDRGGHTGELFF.

V is TRBV7-2 and J is TRBJ1-6, with 9 bases identical to TRBD1. Germline V gene sequence: CDR1 SGHTA, CDR2 FQGNSA. Trimming removed 5 bases from V and 9 bases from J; junction bases left unmatched: 14. This CDR3 comprises 17 residues. The CDR3: CASSLRTGASFVSPLHF. In nucleotides, the CDR3 is TGTGCCAGCAGCCTACGGACAGGGGCCAGTTTTGTTTCACCCCTCCACTTT.

This chain connects TRBV19 to TRBJ2-4; D gene uncertain. V was trimmed by 5 bases and J by 8 bases, leaving 10 bases between them. The CDR3 has 12 amino acids. Germline V lookup: CDR1 LNHDA, CDR2 SQIVND (reference sequence). CDR3 DNA: TGTGCCAGTAGTGCAACATTCCACATTCAGTACTTC. It encodes CASSATFHIQYF. The entire variable domain, with the rest obtained from reference TRBV19 and TRBJ2-4, is as follows: DGGITQSPKYLFRKEGQNVTLSCEQNLNHDAMYWYRQDPGQGLRLIYYSQIVNDFQKGDIAEGYSVSREKKESFPLTVTSAQKNPTAFYLCASSATFHIQYFGAGTRLSVL.

This clone was detected once. The chain has TRBV7-2 and TRBJ2-1; 9 bases agree with TRBD2. The CDR3 has 15 residues. The junction had 8 bases not matched to a gene; V was cut back by 5 bases and J by 6 bases. In germline, CDR1 is SGHTA, CDR2 FQGNSA. This chain's CDR3 is CASSTLAGAGNEQFF. CDR3 nucleotides: TGTGCCAGCAGCACTTTAGCGGGGGCGGGCAATGAGCAGTTCTTC.

The chain joins TRBV7-9 to TRBJ1-4, with 8 bases that match TRBD1. The CDR3 runs to 15 residues. Trimming at V came to 3 bases and at J to 5 bases, leaving 5 bases not matched to a gene. Germline lookup yields CDR1 SEHNR and CDR2 FQNEAQ (reference sequence). The chain's CDR3 is CASSFRQGLNEKLFF. Here the CDR3 DNA reads TGTGCCAGCAGCTTCCGACAGGGGCTAAATGAAAAACTGTTTTTT. Full variable domain (outside the CDR3, taken from reference TRBV7-9 and TRBJ1-4): DTGVSQNPRHKITKRGQNVTFRCDPISEHNRLYWYRQTLGQGPEFLTYFQNEAQLEKSRLLSDRFSAERPKGSFSTLEIQRTEQGDSAMYLCASSFRQGLNEKLFFGSGTQLSVL.

The chain joins TRBV18 to TRBJ2-4, with 11 nucleotides matching TRBD1. Germline V gene lookup returns CDR1 KGHSH and CDR2 LQKENI. V trimming: 2 bases; J trimming: 6 bases; junction bases outside the gene matches: 6. The CDR3 loop spans 16 amino acids. The CDR3 DNA follows: TGTGCCAGCTCACCATTACTAGGGACAGGGGGAAACATTCAGTACTTC. This encodes CASSPLLGTGGNIQYF.

About this clone: The sample contains more than one DNA sequence encoding this CDR3. This chain uses TRBV7-2 with TRBJ1-5; TRBD1 agrees at 9 bases. Per the germline V gene, CDR1 is SGHTA and CDR2 is FQGNSA. V lost 3 bases and J lost 6; bases outside the gene matches: 3. The CDR3 spans 14 residues. The CDR3 sequence: CASSLGQGVQPQHF. CDR3 DNA: TGTGCCAGCAGCTTGGGACAGGGTGTTCAGCCCCAGCATTTT. Full variable domain (missing parts from reference TRBV7-2 and TRBJ1-5): GAGVSQSPSNKVTEKGKDVELRCDPISGHTALYWYRQSLGQGLEFLIYFQGNSAPDKSGLPSDRFSAERTGGSVSTLTIQRTQQEDSAVYLCASSLGQGVQPQHFGDGTRLSIL.

The chain is built from TRBV5-1 and TRBJ1-2; D is perhaps TRBD1 (6 bases). The germline gives CDR1 SGHRS, CDR2 YFSETQ. Trimming cost V 0 bases and J 7 bases, with 19 bases left between them. The CDR3 length is 16 residues. The CDR3 region has the DNA TGCGCCAGCAGCTTGGCCAATCCACAGGGCTGGGGTGGCTACACCTTC. Residues: CASSLANPQGWGGYTF. The full variable domain, its missing parts supplied by reference TRBV5-1 and TRBJ1-2, is KAGVTQTPRYLIKTRGQQVTLSCSPISGHRSVSWYQQTPGQGLQFLFEYFSETQRNKGNFPGRFSGRQFSNSRSEMNVSTLELGDSALYLCASSLANPQGWGGYTFGSGTRLTVV.

The chain is built from TRBV6-2 or TRBV6-3 and TRBJ1-5; TRBD1 agrees at 9 bases. CDR1 MNHEY and CDR2 SVGEGT come from the germline V gene. Unmatched junction bases numbered 13, after V lost 6 bases and J lost 7 bases. The CDR3 extends over 16 amino acids. CDR3 region: CASSATGQGWYQPQHF. The CDR3 region has the DNA TGTGCCAGCAGCGCCACGGGACAGGGATGGTACCAGCCCCAGCATTTT.

The gene calls are TRBV15 and TRBJ2-7; tentative D call: TRBD2 (5 bases). V was cut by 1 base and J by 0 bases, with 19 bases left in between. The CDR3 has 18 residues. The germline V gene has CDR1 LNHNV and CDR2 YYDKDF (reference sequence). The DNA of the CDR3 is TGTGCCACCAGCAGAGGGGGAGTGGGCGGGTCAAGCTCCTACGAGCAGTACTTC. It specifies CATSRGGVGGSSSYEQYF.

J is TRBJ2-5 and V is TRBV28, with D possibly TRBD2 on 5 matching bases. The CDR3 loop spans 13 amino acids. Germline lookup yields CDR1 MDHEN and CDR2 SYDVKM. V was trimmed by 2 bases and J by 4 bases, leaving 8 bases between them. The CDR3 DNA follows: TGTGCCAGCAGTTTAAGGAGGCTAGAGACCCAGTACTTC. Protein product: CASSLRRLETQYF.

This clone was seen repeatedly, ten times or more. This chain joins TRBV9 and TRBJ2-2; a weak D match, TRBD1 (6 bases). Germline V gene lookup returns CDR1 SGDLS and CDR2 YYNGEE. CDR3 length equals 16 residues. Trimming took off 0 bases at V and 7 bases at J, with 16 bases between the two ends. The CDR3 is CASSVGGVGAFGELFF. The DNA of the CDR3 is TGTGCCAGCAGCGTAGGGGGCGTGGGGGCCTTCGGGGAGCTGTTTTTT.

V is TRBV6-5 and J is TRBJ1-6; 10 positions agree with TRBD1. Trimming cost V 8 bases and J 10 bases; bases outside gene matches: 2. Germline V gene data show CDR1 as MNHEY and CDR2 as SVGAGI. There are 12 residues in the CDR3. The CDR3 reads CASGDRGSPLHF. As DNA, the CDR3 is TGTGCCAGCGGGGACAGGGGCTCACCCCTCCACTTT.

This clone has only a few counts. The chain joins TRBV27 to TRBJ2-7, with 10 bases aligning to TRBD2. From germline, CDR1 is MNHEY and CDR2 SMNVEV (reference sequence). The length of the CDR3 is 13 residues. V trimming: 8 bases; J trimming: 0 bases; junction bases outside the gene matches: 1. CDR3 nucleotides: TGTGCCAGCTCTAGCGGGAGCTCCTACGAGCAGTACTTC. Encoded protein: CASSSGSSYEQYF.

The CDR3 region is CASTKRGYGGVSGKLFF. CDR3 bases: TGTGCCAGCACTAAAAGGGGGTACGGTGGTGTATCGGGAAAACTGTTTTTT. V usage is TRBV28 and J usage is TRBJ1-4, with D perhaps matching TRBD1 (6 bases). The CDR3 consists of 17 residues. From germline, CDR1 is MDHEN and CDR2 SYDVKM. The germline V and J ends were trimmed by 7 bases and 10 bases, with 28 bases remaining between them.

As regards this clone: The conserved final phenylalanine or tryptophan is absent from the CDR3, which likely points to a read error. Because the CDR3's place on the DNA is in doubt, the DNA is left out and the CDR3 is given as listed by TCRdb. V and J are TRBV29-1 and TRBJ1-1; TRBD1 was called by the table and not checked on the DNA. Germline CDR1 SQVTM, CDR2 ANQGSEA. The CDR3 extends over 8 residues, inclusive of both ends. CDR3 sequence reads: CSVGGQGI.

V usage is TRBV9 and J usage is TRBJ2-4, with TRBD1 identical over 8 bases. V gave up 3 bases and J gave up 5 bases; unmatched junction bases: 10. CDR1 SGDLS and CDR2 YYNGEE come from the germline V gene. The CDR3 covers 16 residues. CDR3 residues: CASSGNRQGKENIQYF. In nucleotides, the CDR3 is TGTGCCAGCAGCGGAAACAGACAGGGGAAGGAAAACATTCAGTACTTC.

This chain connects TRBV18 to TRBJ2-1, with TRBD2 matching 14 bases. Germline assignment: CDR1 KGHSH and CDR2 LQKENI. The J segment lost 3 bases and the V segment lost 6 bases, leaving 7 bases of the junction unmatched. The CDR3 consists of 17 residues. The CDR3 loop is CASSGGTSGSLYNEQFF. The CDR3 nucleotides read TGTGCCAGCTCCGGCGGGACTAGCGGGAGCCTCTACAATGAGCAGTTCTTC.

The V and J genes are TRBV7-2 and TRBJ1-6, with TRBD1 matching 7 bases. The ends lost 5 bases at V and 11 bases at J; junction bases unmatched: 9. CDR3 length: 14 residues. Germline CDR1 reads SGHTA; CDR2 reads FQGNSA. DNA for the CDR3: TGTGCCAGCAGCGTAGGACAGGCCGAGGCACCCCTCCACTTT. As protein: CASSVGQAEAPLHF.

The chain joins TRBV3-1 (or the pseudogene TRBV3-2) to TRBJ1-6; D is possibly TRBD1 (6 bases). V gave up 6 bases and J gave up 5 bases, with 14 bases separating them. The germline V gene has CDR1 LGHDT and CDR2 YNNKEL (reference sequence). The CDR3 covers 15 residues. The CDR3: CASSYGTLDNSPLHF. CDR3 DNA sequence: TGTGCCAGCAGTTATGGGACACTCGATAATTCACCCCTCCACTTT.

The chain uses TRBV20-1 and TRBJ1-5, with D tentatively TRBD1 (5 bases). Germline V gene lookup returns CDR1 DFQATT and CDR2 SNEGSKA (reference sequence). The V gene lost 3 bases and the J gene lost 9 bases, with 21 bases spanning the gap. This CDR3 spans 15 amino acids. CDR3 bases: TGCAGTGCTAGTTCCGGGGGAGGACCTATAGGGCCCCAGCATTTT. This codes for CSASSGGGPIGPQHF.

J is TRBJ2-1 and V is TRBV24-1; tentative D call: TRBD1 (5 bases). Germline lookup yields CDR1 KGHDR and CDR2 SFDVKD. V lost 3 bases to trimming and J lost 2 bases, with 13 bases between them. This CDR3 contains 16 residues. CDR3 DNA sequence: TGTGCCACCAGTGATCCGGGTCAACAGGCCTACAATGAGCAGTTCTTC. Its translation is CATSDPGQQAYNEQFF.

V and J are TRBV19 and TRBJ2-6; D is possibly TRBD1 (6 bases). The CDR3 consists of 15 residues. From germline, CDR1 is LNHDA and CDR2 SQIVND (reference sequence). Trimming removed 8 bases from V and 0 bases from J, with 11 bases in between. The CDR3, as DNA: TGTGCCAGTGGGACACCGAACTCTGGGGCCAACGTCCTGACTTTC. This codes for CASGTPNSGANVLTF.